Presented here are 17 T cell receptor beta chains from one specimen sequenced in a study of shared clonotypes between healthy human individuals. The table came from immunoSEQ multiplex PCR; TCRdb's copy has only in-frame clones and leaves some out. The sample holds 2 million to 2.5 million clones, 85% to 95% seen once. Material: naive CD4+ T cells from PBMCs. Subset meaning: CD45RA+ positively selected. The receptor set was obtained from a man between 18 and 29 years old in good health. Some clones in this sample may be carry-over from other donors' samples.

V and J are TRBV2 and TRBJ2-5; 8 bases align to TRBD1. The germline V gene encodes CDR1 SNHLY and CDR2 FYNNEI. The CDR3 has 15 residues. V dropped 11 bases and J dropped 2; count of bases not matched to a gene: 13. CDR3: CARERNRGSQETQYF. The CDR3 nucleotides read TGTGCCCGAGAAAGAAACAGGGGGAGTCAAGAGACCCAGTACTTC.

CDR3: CASSQSTSSQETQYF. CDR3 bases: TGTGCCAGCAGCCAATCGACTAGTAGCCAAGAGACCCAGTACTTC. This chain joins TRBV4-2 and TRBJ2-5; maybe TRBD2 (6 bases). This CDR3 contains 15 residues. Trimming shortened V by 2 bases and J by 1 base, and 11 bases separated the two germline ends. Germline CDR1 and CDR2: LGHNA and YNFKEQ.

A remark on this clone: Other DNA sequences in the sample encode the same CDR3. The chain links TRBV5-1 to TRBJ2-5; D remains ambiguous. V was cut by 3 bases and J by 2 bases, with 5 bases left in between. The CDR3 is 12 residues long. The germline V gene encodes CDR1 SGHRS and CDR2 YFSETQ. The CDR3 loop is CASSSTQETQYF. The CDR3 DNA is TGCGCCAGCAGCTCCACACAAGAGACCCAGTACTTC.

The CDR3 coding sequence is TGTGCCAGCGCGGGGGGGTATGGCTACACCTTC. It specifies CASAGGYGYTF. This chain joins TRBV6-6 and TRBJ1-2; the D gene is possibly TRBD1 (5 bases). The germline V gene encodes CDR1 MNHNY and CDR2 SVGAGI (reference sequence). CDR3 length: 11 residues. Trimming pared 8 bases from V and 5 bases from J, leaving 9 bases between.

This chain links TRBV4-3 with TRBJ2-5; TRBD1 agrees at 9 bases. The CDR3 spans 16 residues. CDR1 is LGHNA and CDR2 is YSLEER in the germline V gene. Germline trimming cut 0 bases from V and 2 bases from J; bases unmatched to any gene: 4. The CDR3 region has the DNA TGCGCCAGCAGCCAAGATTTTGGGACAGGGCAAGAGACCCAGTACTTC. This gives the protein CASSQDFGTGQETQYF.

The chain is built from TRBV4-1 and TRBJ2-3; D is uncertain. The germline V gene encodes CDR1 MGHRA and CDR2 YSYEKL. The V end was cut by 1 base, the J end by 0 bases, with 5 bases between. This CDR3 has 14 amino acids. CDR3 bases: TGCGCCAGCAGCCAAGCGGAAAGCACAGATACGCAGTATTTT. Translated, it gives CASSQAESTDTQYF.

V and J are TRBV18 and TRBJ2-2; D is possibly TRBD1 (6 bases). Germline V gene data show CDR1 as KGHSH and CDR2 as LQKENI. V lost 7 bases and J 6 bases, leaving 12 bases between the germline ends. This CDR3 comprises 13 residues. Here the CDR3 reads CASLQGWPGELFF. The CDR3 bases are TGTGCCAGCTTACAGGGTTGGCCCGGGGAGCTGTTTTTT. Complete variable domain (other parts from reference TRBV18 and TRBJ2-2): NAGVMQNPRHLVRRRGQEARLRCSPMKGHSHVYWYRQLPEEGLKFMVYLQKENIIDESGMPKERFSAEFPKEGPSILRIQQVVRGDSAAYFCASLQGWPGELFFGEGSRLTVL.

The CDR3 DNA sequence: TGTGCCAGCTTTCGCGGGAGGGCGAACACCGGGGAGCTGTTTTTT. It is translated as CASFRGRANTGELFF. The rearrangement uses TRBV7-8 and TRBJ2-2; 9 positions agree with TRBD2. The CDR3 is 15 residues long. Trimming cost V 8 bases and J 0 bases; bases outside gene matches: 4. From germline, CDR1 is SGHVS and CDR2 FQNEAQ.

V is TRBV5-1 and J is TRBJ2-2; 7 bases map to TRBD1. The CDR3 has 16 amino acids. V lost 2 bases, J lost 5 bases, and 9 bases stayed unmatched. The germline V gene has CDR1 SGHRS and CDR2 YFSETQ. CDR3 protein: CASSFNTGVGTGELFF. In DNA, the CDR3 is TGCGCCAGCAGCTTCAACACAGGGGTCGGGACCGGGGAGCTGTTTTTT.

The chain has TRBV5-4 and TRBJ2-5; 7 bases match TRBD1. Germline CDR1 is SGHNT and CDR2 is YYREEE (reference sequence). Unmatched junction bases numbered 6, after V lost 0 bases and J lost 10 bases. The CDR3 is made up of 13 amino acids. CDR3 DNA sequence: TGTGCCAGCAGCTTGGGTCCTGGGACAGACCAGTACTTC. It specifies CASSLGPGTDQYF.

This chain links TRBV25-1 with TRBJ2-2; D is possibly TRBD2 (6 bases). The V end lost 4 bases, the J end lost 1 base, and 16 bases lay between the germline ends. There are 17 residues in the CDR3. CDR1 is MGHDK, CDR2 SYGVNS, per germline. CDR3 in DNA: TGTGCCAGCAGTGGACGCCTTTACGGGGGGAACACCGGGGAGCTGTTTTTT. It translates to CASSGRLYGGNTGELFF. The whole variable domain, remainder taken from reference TRBV25-1 and TRBJ2-2, is EADIYQTPRYLVIGTGKKITLECSQTMGHDKMYWYQQDPGMELHLIHYSYGVNSTEKGDLSSESTVSRIRTEHFPLTLESARPSHTSQYLCASSGRLYGGNTGELFFGEGSRLTVL.

The V and J genes are TRBV30 and TRBJ1-4; D ambiguous. The CDR3 contains 11 residues. Trimming removed 3 bases at V and 4 bases at J, with 3 bases between. The germline CDR1 and CDR2 sequences are GTSNPN and SVGIG (reference sequence). CDR3 region: CAWRGNEKLFF. CDR3 sequence (DNA): TGTGCCTGGAGGGGTAATGAAAAACTGTTTTTT.

This rearrangement joins TRBV7-9 to TRBJ1-2; maybe TRBD1 (5 bases). Germline V lookup: CDR1 SEHNR, CDR2 FQNEAQ (reference sequence). The CDR3 length is 12 residues. The V end was cut by 6 bases, the J end by 5 bases, with 10 bases between. The CDR3 bases are TGTGCCAGCAGGGGGGAGGCTTATGGCTACACCTTC. This translates into CASRGEAYGYTF. Together with reference TRBV7-9 and TRBJ1-2, the CDR3 gives the full variable domain: DTGVSQNPRHKITKRGQNVTFRCDPISEHNRLYWYRQTLGQGPEFLTYFQNEAQLEKSRLLSDRFSAERPKGSFSTLEIQRTEQGDSAMYLCASRGEAYGYTFGSGTRLTVV.

The chain carries TRBV28 and TRBJ1-2; TRBD1 matches at 9 bases. Germline V lookup: CDR1 MDHEN, CDR2 SYDVKM. The CDR3 has 13 amino acids. The junction had 8 bases not matched to a gene; V was cut back by 6 bases and J by 9 bases. CDR3: CASSPGQGNRYTF. The CDR3 DNA sequence: TGTGCCAGCAGCCCGGGACAGGGTAATCGCTACACCTTC.

V usage is TRBV2 and J usage is TRBJ1-4; TRBD1 is a possible D gene (5 bases). The CDR3 contains 13 residues. The V end was cut by 5 bases, the J end by 4 bases, with 8 bases between. Germline V gives CDR1 SNHLY, CDR2 FYNNEI. CDR3 sequence: CASSPGSNEKLFF. CDR3 sequence (DNA): TGTGCCAGCAGTCCAGGGAGTAATGAAAAACTGTTTTTT.

The chain has TRBV10-3 and TRBJ2-7, with TRBD2 matching 11 bases. The trim removed 6 bases at V and 3 bases at J, leaving 7 bases unmatched. CDR1 is ENHRY and CDR2 is SYGVKD in the germline V gene. The CDR3 covers 15 residues. DNA for the CDR3: TGTGCCATCAGAGCTCCCGGGACTAGCGGCTACGAGCAGTACTTC. Residues: CAIRAPGTSGYEQYF.

CDR3 sequence reads: CASRKTGGSDTQYF. The CDR3 nucleotides read TGTGCCAGCAGGAAGACAGGGGGCTCGGATACGCAGTATTTT. This chain connects TRBV7-3 to TRBJ2-3; 10 nucleotides match TRBD1. V was clipped by 6 bases and J by 6 bases; unmatched bases: 6. Germline V gene sequence: CDR1 SGHTA, CDR2 FQGTGA. The CDR3 runs to 14 residues.